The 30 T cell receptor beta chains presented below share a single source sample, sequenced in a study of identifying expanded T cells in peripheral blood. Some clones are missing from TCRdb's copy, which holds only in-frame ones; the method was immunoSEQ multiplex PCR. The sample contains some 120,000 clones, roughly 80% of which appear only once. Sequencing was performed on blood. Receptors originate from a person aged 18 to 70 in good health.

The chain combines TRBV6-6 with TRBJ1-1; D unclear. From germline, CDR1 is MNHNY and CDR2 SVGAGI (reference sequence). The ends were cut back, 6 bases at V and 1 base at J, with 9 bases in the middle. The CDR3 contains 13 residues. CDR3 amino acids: CASRTVSNTEAFF. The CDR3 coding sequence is TGTGCCAGCAGGACCGTTTCGAACACTGAAGCTTTCTTT.

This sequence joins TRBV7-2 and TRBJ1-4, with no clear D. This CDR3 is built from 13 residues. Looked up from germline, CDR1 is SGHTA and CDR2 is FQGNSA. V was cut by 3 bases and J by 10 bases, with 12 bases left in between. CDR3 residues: CASSFLPGRKLFF. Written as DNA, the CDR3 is TGTGCCAGCAGCTTCCTGCCCGGGAGAAAACTGTTTTTT. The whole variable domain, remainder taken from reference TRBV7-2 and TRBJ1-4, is GAGVSQSPSNKVTEKGKDVELRCDPISGHTALYWYRQSLGQGLEFLIYFQGNSAPDKSGLPSDRFSAERTGGSVSTLTIQRTQQEDSAVYLCASSFLPGRKLFFGSGTQLSVL.

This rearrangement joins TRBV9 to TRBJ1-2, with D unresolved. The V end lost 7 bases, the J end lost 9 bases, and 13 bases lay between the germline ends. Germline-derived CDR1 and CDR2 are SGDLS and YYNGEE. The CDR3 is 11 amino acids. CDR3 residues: CASSLTSRYTF. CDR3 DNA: TGTGCCAGCTCTTTGACCAGCCGCTACACCTTC.

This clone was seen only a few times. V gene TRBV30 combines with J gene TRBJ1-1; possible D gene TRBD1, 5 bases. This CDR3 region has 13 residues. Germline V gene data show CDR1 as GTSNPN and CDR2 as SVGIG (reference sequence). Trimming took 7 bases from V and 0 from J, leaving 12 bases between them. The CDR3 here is CASGPAMNTEAFF. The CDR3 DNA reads TGTGCCTCGGGACCTGCAATGAACACTGAAGCTTTCTTT.

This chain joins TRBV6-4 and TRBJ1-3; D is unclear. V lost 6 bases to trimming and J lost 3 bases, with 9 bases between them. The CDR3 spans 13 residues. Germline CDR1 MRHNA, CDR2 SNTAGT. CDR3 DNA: TGTGCCAGCAGCGAACAGATTGGAAACACCATATATTTT. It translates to CASSEQIGNTIYF.

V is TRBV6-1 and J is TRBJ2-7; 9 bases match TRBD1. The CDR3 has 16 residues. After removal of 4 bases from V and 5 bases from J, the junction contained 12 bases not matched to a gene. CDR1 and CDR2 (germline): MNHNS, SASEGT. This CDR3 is CASSARRTGALDEQYF. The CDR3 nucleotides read TGTGCCAGCAGTGCCAGACGGACAGGGGCGCTCGACGAGCAGTACTTC.

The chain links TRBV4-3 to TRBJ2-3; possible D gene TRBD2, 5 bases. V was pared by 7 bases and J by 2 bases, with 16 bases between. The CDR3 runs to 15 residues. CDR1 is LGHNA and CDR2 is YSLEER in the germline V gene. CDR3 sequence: CASTRGLLATDTQYF. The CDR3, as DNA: TGCGCCAGCACCCGAGGGCTATTGGCCACAGATACGCAGTATTTT.

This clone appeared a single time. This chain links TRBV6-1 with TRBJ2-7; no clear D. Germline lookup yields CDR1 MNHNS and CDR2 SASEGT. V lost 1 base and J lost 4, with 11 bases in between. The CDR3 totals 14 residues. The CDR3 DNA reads TGTGCCAGCAGTGAAGGTTATGGACGGTACGAGCAGTACTTC. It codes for CASSEGYGRYEQYF.

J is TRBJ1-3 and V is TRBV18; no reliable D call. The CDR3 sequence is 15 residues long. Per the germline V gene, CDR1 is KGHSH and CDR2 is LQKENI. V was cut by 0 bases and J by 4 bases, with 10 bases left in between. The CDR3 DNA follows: TGTGCCAGCTCACCACCGGGCTTGGGAGGAAACACCATATATTTT. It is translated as CASSPPGLGGNTIYF.

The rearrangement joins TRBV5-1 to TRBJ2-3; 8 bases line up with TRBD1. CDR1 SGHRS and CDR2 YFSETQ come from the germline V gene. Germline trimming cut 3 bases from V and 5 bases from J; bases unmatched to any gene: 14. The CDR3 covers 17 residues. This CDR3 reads CASSYDRGRGMGDTQYF. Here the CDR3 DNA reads TGCGCCAGCAGCTATGACAGGGGAAGAGGGATGGGAGATACGCAGTATTTT. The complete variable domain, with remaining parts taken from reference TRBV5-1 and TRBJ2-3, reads KAGVTQTPRYLIKTRGQQVTLSCSPISGHRSVSWYQQTPGQGLQFLFEYFSETQRNKGNFPGRFSGRQFSNSRSEMNVSTLELGDSALYLCASSYDRGRGMGDTQYFGPGTRLTVL.

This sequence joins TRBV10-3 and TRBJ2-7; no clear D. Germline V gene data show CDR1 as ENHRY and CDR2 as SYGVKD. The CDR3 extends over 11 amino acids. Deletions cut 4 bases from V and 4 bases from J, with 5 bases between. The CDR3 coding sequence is TGTGCCATCAGTGCGGCGTACGAGCAGTACTTC. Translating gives CAISAAYEQYF.

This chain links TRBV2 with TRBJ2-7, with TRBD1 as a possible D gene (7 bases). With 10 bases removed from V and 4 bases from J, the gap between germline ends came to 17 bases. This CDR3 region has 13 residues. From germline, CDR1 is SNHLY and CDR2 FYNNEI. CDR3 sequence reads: CATQEGQLYEQYF. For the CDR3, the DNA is TGTGCCACCCAGGAGGGACAGTTATACGAGCAGTACTTC.

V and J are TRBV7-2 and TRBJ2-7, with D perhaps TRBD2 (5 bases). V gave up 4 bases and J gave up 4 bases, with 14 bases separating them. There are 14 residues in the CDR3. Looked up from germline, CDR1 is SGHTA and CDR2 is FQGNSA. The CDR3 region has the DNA TGTGCCAGCAGCTCGTCTCCTGGAGGTTACGAGCAGTACTTC. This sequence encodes CASSSSPGGYEQYF.

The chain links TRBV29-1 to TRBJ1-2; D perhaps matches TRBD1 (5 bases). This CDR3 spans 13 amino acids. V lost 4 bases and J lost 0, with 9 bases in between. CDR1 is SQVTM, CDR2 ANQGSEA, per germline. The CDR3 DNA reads TGCAGCGTTGGAGGGGACGCTAACTATGGCTACACCTTC. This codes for CSVGGDANYGYTF. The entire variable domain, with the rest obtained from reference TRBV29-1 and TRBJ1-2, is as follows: SAVISQKPSRDICQRGTSLTIQCQVDSQVTMMFWYRQQPGQSLTLIATANQGSEATYESGFVIDKFPISRPNLTFSTLTVSNMSPEDSSIYLCSVGGDANYGYTFGSGTRLTVV.

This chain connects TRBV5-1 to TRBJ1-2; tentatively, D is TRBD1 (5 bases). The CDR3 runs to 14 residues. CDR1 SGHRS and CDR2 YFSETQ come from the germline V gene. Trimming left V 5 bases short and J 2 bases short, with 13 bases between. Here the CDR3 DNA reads TGCGCCAGCAGGAGTGCAGGGACCAACTATGGCTACACCTTC. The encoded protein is CASRSAGTNYGYTF.

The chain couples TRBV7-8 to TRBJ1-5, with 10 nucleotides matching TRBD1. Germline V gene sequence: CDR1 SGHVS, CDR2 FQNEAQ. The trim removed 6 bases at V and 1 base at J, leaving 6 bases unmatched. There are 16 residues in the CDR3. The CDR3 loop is CASRRGQGDSNQPQHF. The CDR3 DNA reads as TGTGCCAGCAGACGCGGACAGGGGGACAGCAATCAGCCCCAGCATTTT.

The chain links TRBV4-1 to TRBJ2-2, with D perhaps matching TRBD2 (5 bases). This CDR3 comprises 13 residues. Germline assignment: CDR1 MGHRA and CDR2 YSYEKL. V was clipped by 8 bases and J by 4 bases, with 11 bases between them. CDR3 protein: CASENGLTGELFF. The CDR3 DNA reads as TGCGCCAGCGAAAATGGACTCACCGGGGAGCTGTTTTTT.

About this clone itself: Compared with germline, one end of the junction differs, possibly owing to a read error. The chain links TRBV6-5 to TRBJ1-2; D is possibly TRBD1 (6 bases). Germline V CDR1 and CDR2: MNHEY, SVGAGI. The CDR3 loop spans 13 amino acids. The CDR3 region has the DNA TGTGCCAGCAGCCTGACAGGTAGATACTTCTTCTTCTTC. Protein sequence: CASSLTGRYFFFF.

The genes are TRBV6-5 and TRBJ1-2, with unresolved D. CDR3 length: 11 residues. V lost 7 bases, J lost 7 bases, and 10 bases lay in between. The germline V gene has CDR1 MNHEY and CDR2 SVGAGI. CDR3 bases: TGTGCCAGCACGTCTGGGAGTGGCTACACCTTC. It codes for CASTSGSGYTF.

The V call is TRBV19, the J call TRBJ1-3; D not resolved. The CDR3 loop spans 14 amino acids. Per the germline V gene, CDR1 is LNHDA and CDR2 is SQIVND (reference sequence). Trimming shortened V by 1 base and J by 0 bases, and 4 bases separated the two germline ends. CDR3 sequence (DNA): TGTGCCAGTAGTATAGCCGTCTCTGGAAACACCATATATTTT. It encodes CASSIAVSGNTIYF.

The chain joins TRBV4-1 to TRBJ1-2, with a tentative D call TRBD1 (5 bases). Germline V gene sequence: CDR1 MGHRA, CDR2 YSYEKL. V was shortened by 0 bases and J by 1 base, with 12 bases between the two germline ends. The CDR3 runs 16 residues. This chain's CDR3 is CASSQEGVGINYGYTF. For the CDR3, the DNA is TGCGCCAGCAGCCAAGAGGGGGTGGGGATTAACTATGGCTACACCTTC.

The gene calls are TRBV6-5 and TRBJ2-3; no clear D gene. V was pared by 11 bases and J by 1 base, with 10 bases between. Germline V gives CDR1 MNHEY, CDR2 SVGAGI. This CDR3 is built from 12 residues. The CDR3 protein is CAGGVRTDTQYF. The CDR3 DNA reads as TGTGCCGGCGGCGTCCGCACAGATACGCAGTATTTT.

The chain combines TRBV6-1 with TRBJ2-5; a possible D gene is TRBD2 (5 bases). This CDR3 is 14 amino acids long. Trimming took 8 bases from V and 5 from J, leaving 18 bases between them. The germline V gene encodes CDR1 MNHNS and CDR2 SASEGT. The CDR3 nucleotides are TGTGCCAGCGGCCTCTCTGGGAGTTGGGAGACCCAGTACTTC. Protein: CASGLSGSWETQYF.

The CDR3 reads CASSSRHYSNQPQHF. The CDR3 DNA is TGTGCCAGCAGTTCGCGCCACTATAGCAATCAGCCCCAGCATTTT. The chain uses TRBV27 and TRBJ1-5, with no clear D. The CDR3 contains 15 residues. The germline V and J ends were trimmed by 4 bases and 0 bases, with 10 bases remaining between them. The germline CDR1 and CDR2 sequences are MNHEY and SMNVEV (reference sequence).

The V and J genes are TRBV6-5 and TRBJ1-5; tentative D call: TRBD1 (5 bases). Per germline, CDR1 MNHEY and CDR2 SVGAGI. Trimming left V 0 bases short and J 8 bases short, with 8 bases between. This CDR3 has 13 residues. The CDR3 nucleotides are TGTGCCAGCAGTTACTCTCGGGGGAAGCCCCAGCATTTT. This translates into CASSYSRGKPQHF.

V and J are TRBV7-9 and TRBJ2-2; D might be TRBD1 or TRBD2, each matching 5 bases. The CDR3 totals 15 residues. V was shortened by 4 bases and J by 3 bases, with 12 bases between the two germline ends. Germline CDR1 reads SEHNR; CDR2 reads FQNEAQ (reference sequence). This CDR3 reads CASSWDEMDTGELFF. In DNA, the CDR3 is TGTGCCAGCAGCTGGGACGAAATGGACACCGGGGAGCTGTTTTTT.

In DNA form, the CDR3 reads TGTGCCAGCAGCTCGGGGACGGGGAGCACAGATACGCAGTATTTT. It is translated as CASSSGTGSTDTQYF. V and J are TRBV11-3 and TRBJ2-3; TRBD1 or TRBD2 may be the D gene (5 bases each). Germline CDR1 SGHNT, CDR2 YENEEA. The CDR3 has 15 residues. Trimming removed 4 bases at V and 0 bases at J, with 11 bases between.

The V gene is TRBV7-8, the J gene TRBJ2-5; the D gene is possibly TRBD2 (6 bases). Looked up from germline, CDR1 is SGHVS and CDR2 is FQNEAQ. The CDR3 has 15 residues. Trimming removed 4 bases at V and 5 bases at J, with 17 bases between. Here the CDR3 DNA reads TGTGCCAGCAGCTCCCGGAGGGTCCGGGGGGAGACCCAGTACTTC. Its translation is CASSSRRVRGETQYF.

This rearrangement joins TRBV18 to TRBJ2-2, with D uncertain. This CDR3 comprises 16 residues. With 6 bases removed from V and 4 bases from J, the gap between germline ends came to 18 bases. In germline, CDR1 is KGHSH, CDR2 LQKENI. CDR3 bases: TGTGCCAGCTCGCCAAACCGCCGAAAGGGCACCGGGGAGCTGTTTTTT. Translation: CASSPNRRKGTGELFF.

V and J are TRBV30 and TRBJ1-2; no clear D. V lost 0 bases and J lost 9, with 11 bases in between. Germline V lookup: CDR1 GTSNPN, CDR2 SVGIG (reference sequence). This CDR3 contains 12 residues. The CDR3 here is CAWSVSVGSYTF. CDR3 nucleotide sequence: TGTGCCTGGAGTGTTTCTGTCGGGAGCTACACCTTC.